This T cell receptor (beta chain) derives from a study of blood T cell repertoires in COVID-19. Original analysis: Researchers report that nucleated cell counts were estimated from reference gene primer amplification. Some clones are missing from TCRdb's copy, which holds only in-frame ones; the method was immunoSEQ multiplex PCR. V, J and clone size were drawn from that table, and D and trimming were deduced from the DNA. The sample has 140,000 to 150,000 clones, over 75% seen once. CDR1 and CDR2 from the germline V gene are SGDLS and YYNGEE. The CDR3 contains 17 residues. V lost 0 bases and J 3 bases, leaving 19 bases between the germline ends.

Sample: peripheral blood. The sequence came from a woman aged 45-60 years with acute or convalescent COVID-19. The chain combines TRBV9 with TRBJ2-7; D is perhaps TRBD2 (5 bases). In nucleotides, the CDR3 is TGTGCCAGCAGCGTAGCAGCTGAGGGCGCCCGGGGCTACGAGCAGTACTTC. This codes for CASSVAAEGARGYEQYF.